This T cell receptor beta chain is drawn from a study of T cell responses to AZD1222 COVID-19 vaccine. Findings and caveats of the study: Clonal diversity may have been underestimated, and the donors were mostly white British, with more females than males. Baseline serology detected seropositivity in only 5 to 7 AZD1222 recipients. Regions left unmutated in variants are reportedly the target of nearly half of spike-specific TCRs. Recipients of two AZD1222 doses showed rising Spike-specific TCR breadth and depth.

Notes on this clone: No antigen is known for it.

Assay used: immunoSEQ multiplex PCR; TCRdb lists only in-frame clones, some missing. The data hold about 120,000 clones, with more than 75% observed a single time. This specimen consisted of peripheral blood, obtained on day 0 of AZD1222 vaccination. The origin of this receptor is an adult in good health.

The chain's CDR3 is CASSLGQGNEQFF. Written as DNA, the CDR3 is TGTGCCAGCAGCTTGGGGCAGGGCAATGAGCAGTTCTTC. The V call is TRBV5-8, the J call TRBJ2-1; a possible D gene is TRBD1 (5 bases). Trimming took 0 bases from V and 6 from J, leaving 7 bases between them. The germline gives CDR1 SGHTS, CDR2 YDEGEE. The CDR3 is made up of 13 amino acids.